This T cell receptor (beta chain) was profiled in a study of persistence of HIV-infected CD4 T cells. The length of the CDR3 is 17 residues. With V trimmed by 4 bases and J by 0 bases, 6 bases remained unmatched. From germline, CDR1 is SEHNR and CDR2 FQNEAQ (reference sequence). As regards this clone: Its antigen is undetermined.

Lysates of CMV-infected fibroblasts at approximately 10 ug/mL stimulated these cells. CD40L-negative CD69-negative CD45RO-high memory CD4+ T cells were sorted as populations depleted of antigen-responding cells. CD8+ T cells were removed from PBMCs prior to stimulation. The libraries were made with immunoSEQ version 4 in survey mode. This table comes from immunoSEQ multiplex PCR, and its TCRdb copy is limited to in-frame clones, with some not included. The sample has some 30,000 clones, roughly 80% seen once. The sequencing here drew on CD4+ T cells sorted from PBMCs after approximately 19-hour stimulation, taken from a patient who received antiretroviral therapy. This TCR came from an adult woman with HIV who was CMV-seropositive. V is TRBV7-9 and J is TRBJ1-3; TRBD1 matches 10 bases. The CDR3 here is CASSWTGGASSGNTIYF. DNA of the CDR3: TGTGCCAGCAGCTGGACAGGGGGTGCCAGCTCTGGAAACACCATATATTTT.